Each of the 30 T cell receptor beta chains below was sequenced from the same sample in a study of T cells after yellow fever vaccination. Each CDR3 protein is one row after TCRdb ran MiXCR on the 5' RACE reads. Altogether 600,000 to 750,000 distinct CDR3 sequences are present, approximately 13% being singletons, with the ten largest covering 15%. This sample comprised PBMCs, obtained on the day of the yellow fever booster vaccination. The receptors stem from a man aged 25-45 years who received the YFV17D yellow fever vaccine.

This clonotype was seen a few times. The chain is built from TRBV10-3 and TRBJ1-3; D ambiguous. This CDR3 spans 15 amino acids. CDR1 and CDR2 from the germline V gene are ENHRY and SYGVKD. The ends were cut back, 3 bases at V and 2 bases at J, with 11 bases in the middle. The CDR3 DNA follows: TGTGCCATCAGTGACACAGCGCGAACTGGAAACACCATATATTTT. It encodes CAISDTARTGNTIYF.

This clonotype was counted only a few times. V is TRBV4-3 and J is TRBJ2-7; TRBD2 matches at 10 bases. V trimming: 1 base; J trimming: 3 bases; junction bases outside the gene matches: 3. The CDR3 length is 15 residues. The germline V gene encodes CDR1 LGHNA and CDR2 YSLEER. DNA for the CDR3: TGCGCCAGCAGCCAAGGACTAGCGGGCTTCTACGAGCAGTACTTC. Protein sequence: CASSQGLAGFYEQYF.

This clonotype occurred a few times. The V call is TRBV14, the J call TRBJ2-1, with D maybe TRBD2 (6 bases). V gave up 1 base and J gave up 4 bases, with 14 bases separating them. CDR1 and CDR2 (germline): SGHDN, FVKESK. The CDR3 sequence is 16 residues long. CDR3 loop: CASSQGISGGYNEQFF. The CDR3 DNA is TGTGCCAGCAGCCAAGGGATTAGCGGAGGGTACAATGAGCAGTTCTTC.

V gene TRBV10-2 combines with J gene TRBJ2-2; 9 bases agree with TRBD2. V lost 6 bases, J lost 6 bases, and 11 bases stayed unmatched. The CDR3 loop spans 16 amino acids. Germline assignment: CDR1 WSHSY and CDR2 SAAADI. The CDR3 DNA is TGCGCCAGCAGCCAGAGGGCTAGCGGGACGTCCGGGGAGCTGTTTTTT. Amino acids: CASSQRASGTSGELFF.

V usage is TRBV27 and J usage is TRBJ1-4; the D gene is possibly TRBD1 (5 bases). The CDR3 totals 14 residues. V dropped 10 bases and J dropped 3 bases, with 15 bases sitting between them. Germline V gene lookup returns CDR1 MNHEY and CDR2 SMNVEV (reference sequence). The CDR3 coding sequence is TGTGCCAACAACCTGGGGCGTCCTAATGAAAAACTGTTTTTT. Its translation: CANNLGRPNEKLFF.

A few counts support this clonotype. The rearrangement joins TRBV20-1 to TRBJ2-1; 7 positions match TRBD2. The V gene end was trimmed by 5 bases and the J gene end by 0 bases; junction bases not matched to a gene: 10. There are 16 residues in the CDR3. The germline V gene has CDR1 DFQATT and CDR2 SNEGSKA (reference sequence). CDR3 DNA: TGCAGTGCTCCTAGTCTAGCGGCGAGCTCCTACAATGAGCAGTTCTTC. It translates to CSAPSLAASSYNEQFF.

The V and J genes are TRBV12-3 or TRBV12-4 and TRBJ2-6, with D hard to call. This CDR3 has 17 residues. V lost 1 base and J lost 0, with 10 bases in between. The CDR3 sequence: CASSLEVLSSGANVLTF. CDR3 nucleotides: TGTGCCAGCAGTTTAGAGGTTCTGAGCTCTGGGGCCAACGTCCTGACTTTC.

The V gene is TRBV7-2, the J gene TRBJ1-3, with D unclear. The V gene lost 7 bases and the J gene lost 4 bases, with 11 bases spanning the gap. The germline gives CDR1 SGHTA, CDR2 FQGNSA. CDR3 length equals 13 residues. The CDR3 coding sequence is TGTGCCAGCACCACTTGGTCAGGAAACACCATATATTTT. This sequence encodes CASTTWSGNTIYF.

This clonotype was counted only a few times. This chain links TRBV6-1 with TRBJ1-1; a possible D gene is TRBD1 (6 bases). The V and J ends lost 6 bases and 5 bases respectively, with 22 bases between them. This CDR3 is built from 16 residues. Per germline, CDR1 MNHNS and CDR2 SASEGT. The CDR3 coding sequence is TGTGCCAGCAGCCCTATAATTTCGGGACAAGTAACTGAAGCTTTCTTT. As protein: CASSPIISGQVTEAFF.

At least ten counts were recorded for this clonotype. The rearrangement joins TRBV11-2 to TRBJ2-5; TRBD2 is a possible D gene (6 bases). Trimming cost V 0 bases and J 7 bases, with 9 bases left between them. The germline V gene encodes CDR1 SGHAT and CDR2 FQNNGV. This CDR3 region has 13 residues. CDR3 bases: TGTGCCAGCAGCTTAGAACCGGAGGGGACCCAGTACTTC. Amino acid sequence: CASSLEPEGTQYF.

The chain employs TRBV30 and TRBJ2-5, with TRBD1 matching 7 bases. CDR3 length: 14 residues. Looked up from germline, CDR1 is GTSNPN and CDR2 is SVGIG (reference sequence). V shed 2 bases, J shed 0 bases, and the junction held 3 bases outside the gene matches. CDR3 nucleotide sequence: TGTGCCTGGAGTTTGACAGGGCACCAAGAGACCCAGTACTTC. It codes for CAWSLTGHQETQYF.

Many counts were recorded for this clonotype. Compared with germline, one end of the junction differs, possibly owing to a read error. The DNA for the CDR3 is TGTGCCAGCAGCCTGACTAGCGGGCACTACAATGAGCAGTTCTTC. It codes for CASSLTSGHYNEQFF. This chain uses TRBV5-1 with TRBJ2-1; the match to TRBD2 covers 10 bases. Germline assignment: CDR1 SGHRS and CDR2 YFSETQ. This CDR3 comprises 15 residues.

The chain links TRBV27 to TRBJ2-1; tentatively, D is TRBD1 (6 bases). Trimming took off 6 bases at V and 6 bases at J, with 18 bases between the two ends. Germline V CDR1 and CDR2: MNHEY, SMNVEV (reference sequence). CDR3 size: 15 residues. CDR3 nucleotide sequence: TGTGCCAGCAGAAAGGGGGAAAGGGGGTCCAATGAGCAGTTCTTC. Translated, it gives CASRKGERGSNEQFF.

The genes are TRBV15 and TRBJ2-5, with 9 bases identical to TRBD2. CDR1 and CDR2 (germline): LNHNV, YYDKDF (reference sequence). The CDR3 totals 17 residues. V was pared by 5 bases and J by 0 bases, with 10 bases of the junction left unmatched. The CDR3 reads CATSVSGRIGYQETQYF. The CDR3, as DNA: TGTGCCACCAGCGTTAGCGGGAGAATCGGGTACCAAGAGACCCAGTACTTC.

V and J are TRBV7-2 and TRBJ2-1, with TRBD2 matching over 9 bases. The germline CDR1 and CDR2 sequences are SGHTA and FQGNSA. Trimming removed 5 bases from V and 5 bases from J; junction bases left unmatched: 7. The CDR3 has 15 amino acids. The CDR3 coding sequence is TGTGCCAGCAGCCCGTTAGCGGGAGTGCACAATGAGCAGTTCTTC. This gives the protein CASSPLAGVHNEQFF.

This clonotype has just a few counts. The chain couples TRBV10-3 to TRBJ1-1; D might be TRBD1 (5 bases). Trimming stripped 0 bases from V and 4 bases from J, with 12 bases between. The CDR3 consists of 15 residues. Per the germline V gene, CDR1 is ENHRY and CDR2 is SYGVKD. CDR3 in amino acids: CAISESPGLVTEAFF. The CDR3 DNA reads TGTGCCATCAGTGAGTCCCCAGGGTTGGTCACTGAAGCTTTCTTT.

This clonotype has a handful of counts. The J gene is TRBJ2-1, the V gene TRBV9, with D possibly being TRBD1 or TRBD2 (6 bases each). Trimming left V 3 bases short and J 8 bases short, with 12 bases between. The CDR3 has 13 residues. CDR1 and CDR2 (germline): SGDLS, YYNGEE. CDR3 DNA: TGTGCCAGCAGCGGAGGGGGGAGATATGAGCAGTTCTTC. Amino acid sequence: CASSGGGRYEQFF.

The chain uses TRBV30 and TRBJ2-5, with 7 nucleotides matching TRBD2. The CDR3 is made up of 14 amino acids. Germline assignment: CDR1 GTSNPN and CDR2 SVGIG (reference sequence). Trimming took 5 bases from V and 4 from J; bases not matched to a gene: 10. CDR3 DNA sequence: TGTGCCTGGGCTTCGTTAGCGGGTGGAGAGACCCAGTACTTC. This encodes CAWASLAGGETQYF.

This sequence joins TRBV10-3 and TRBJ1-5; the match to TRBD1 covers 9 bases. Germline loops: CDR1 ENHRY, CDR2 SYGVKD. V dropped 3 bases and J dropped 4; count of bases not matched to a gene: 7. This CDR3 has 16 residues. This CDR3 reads CAISDPAGQGNQPQHF. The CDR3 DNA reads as TGTGCCATCAGTGATCCAGCGGGACAGGGTAATCAGCCCCAGCATTTT.

The CDR3 nucleotides read TGCGCCAGCAGCCTGTTTCAGTGGAAATCCTACAATGAGCAGTTCTTC. It is translated as CASSLFQWKSYNEQFF. The chain couples TRBV5-1 to TRBJ2-1, with no clear D. V gave up 4 bases and J gave up 1 base, with 15 bases separating them. Germline values: CDR1 SGHRS, CDR2 YFSETQ. The CDR3 runs 16 residues.

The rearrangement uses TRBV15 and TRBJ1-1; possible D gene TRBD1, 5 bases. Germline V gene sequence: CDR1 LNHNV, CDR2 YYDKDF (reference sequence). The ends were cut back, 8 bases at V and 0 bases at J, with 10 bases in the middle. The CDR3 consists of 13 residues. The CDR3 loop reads CATGPGVNTEAFF. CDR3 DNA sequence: TGTGCCACCGGGCCGGGGGTGAACACTGAAGCTTTCTTT.

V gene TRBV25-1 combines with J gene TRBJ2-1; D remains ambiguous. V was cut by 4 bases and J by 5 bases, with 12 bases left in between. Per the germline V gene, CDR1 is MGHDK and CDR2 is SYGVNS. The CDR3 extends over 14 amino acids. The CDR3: CASSAESWHNEQFF. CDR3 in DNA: TGTGCCAGCAGTGCCGAGTCCTGGCACAATGAGCAGTTCTTC.

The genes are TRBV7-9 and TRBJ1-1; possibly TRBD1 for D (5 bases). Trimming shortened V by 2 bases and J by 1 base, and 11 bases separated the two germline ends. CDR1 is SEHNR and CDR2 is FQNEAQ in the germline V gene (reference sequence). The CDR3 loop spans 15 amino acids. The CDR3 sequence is CASSLYSRGNTEAFF. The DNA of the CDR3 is TGTGCCAGCAGCTTATATTCGAGGGGGAACACTGAAGCTTTCTTT.

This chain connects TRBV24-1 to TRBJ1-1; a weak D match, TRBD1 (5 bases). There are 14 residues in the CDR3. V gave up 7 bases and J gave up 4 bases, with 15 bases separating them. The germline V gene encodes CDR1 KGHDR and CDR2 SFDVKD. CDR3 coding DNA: TGTGCCACCAGCGTTACTGGGGGTGGCACTGAAGCTTTCTTT. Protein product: CATSVTGGGTEAFF.

Here the CDR3 reads CASSLGSGRGTVEQYF. CDR3 nucleotide sequence: TGTGCCAGCAGCTTGGGTAGCGGGAGGGGAACCGTCGAGCAGTACTTC. The chain has TRBV5-4 and TRBJ2-7; 11 bases are shared with TRBD2. The CDR3 loop spans 16 amino acids. Losses at the gene ends were 0 bases for V and 6 bases for J; bases not matched to a gene: 8. Germline V CDR1 and CDR2: SGHNT, YYREEE (reference sequence).

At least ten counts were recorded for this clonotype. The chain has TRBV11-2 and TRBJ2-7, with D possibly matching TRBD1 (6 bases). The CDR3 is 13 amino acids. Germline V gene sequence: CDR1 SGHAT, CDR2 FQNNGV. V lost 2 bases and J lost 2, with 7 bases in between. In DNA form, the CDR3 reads TGTGCCAGCAGCTTACGGACAGCCTACGAGCAGTACTTC. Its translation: CASSLRTAYEQYF.

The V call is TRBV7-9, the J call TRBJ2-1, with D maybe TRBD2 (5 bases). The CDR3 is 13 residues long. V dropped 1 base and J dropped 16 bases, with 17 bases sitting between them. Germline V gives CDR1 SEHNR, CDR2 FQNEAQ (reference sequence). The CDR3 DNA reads TGTGCCAGCAGCTTAGATATCGTCTCACTAGTTTTCTTC. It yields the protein CASSLDIVSLVFF.

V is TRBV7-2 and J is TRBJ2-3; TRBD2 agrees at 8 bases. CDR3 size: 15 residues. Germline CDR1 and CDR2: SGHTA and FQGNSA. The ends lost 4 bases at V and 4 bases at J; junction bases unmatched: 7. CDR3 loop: CASSSHGGGADTQYF. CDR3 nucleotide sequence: TGTGCCAGCAGCTCACACGGGGGGGGTGCAGATACGCAGTATTTT.

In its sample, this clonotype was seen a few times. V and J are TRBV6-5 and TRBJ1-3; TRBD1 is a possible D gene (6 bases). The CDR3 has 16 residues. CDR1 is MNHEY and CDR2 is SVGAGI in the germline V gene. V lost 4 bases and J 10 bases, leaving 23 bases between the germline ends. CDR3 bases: TGTGCCAGCAGTTCTTCACCCCCCCACAGGGCAGGGACCATATATTTT. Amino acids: CASSSSPPHRAGTIYF.

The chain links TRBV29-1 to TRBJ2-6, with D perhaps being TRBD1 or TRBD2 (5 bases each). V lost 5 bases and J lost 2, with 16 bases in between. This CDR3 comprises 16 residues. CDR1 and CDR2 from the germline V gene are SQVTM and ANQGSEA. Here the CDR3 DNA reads TGCAGCGTTCAGTCCGGGACCTCCGCTGGGGCCAACGTCCTGACTTTC. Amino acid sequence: CSVQSGTSAGANVLTF.